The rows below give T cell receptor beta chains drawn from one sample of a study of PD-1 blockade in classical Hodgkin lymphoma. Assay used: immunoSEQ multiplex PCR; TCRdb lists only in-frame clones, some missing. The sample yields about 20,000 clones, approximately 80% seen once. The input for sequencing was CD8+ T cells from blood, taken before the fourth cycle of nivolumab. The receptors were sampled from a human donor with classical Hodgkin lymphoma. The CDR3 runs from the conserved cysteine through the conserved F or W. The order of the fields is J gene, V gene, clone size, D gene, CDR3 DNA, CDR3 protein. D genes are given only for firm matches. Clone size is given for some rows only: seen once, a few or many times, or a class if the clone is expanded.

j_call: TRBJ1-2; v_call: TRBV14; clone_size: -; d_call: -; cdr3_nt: TGTGCCAGCAGCCAAGCCCCCGGGTGGCGGTATTCTAACTATGGCTACACCTTC; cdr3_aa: CASSQAPGWRYSNYGYTF
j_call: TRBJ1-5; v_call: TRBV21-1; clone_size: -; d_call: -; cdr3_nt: TGTGCCAGCAGCAGAGGGGCATCGCGCAATCAGCCCCAGCATTTT; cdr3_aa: CASSRGASRNQPQHF
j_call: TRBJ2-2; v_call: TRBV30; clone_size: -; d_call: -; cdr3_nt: TGTGCCTGGAATATAGGCGGGGGCGGCACCGGGGAGCTGTTTTTT; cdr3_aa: CAWNIGGGGTGELFF
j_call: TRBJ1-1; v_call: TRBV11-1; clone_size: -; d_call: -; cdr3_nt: TGTGCCAGCAGCTTAGCCGGGTCGACTTTCTTT; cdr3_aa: CASSLAGSTFF
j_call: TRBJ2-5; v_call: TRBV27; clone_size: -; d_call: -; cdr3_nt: TGTGCCAGCAGTTTCGCTACTCTGGAGACCCAGTACTTC; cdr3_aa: CASSFATLETQYF
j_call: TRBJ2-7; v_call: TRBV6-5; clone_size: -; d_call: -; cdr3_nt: TGTGCCAGCAGCCCCCTCCCTGGGGCCCTTGAGCAGTACTTC; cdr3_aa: CASSPLPGALEQYF
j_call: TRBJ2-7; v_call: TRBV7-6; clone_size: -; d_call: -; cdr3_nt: TGTGCCAGCAGCTTTGGGGTAGGTTTCTCCTACGAGCAGTACTTC; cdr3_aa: CASSFGVGFSYEQYF
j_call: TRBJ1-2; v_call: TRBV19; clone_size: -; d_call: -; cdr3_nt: TGTGCCAGTAGTATGCAAGGGACCGCGGGTGGCTACACCTTC; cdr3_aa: CASSMQGTAGGYTF
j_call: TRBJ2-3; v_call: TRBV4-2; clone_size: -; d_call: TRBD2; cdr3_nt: TGTGCCAGCAGCCAAGTGGCTTCGGGGGGGCGGGGAGATACGCAGTATTTT; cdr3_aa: CASSQVASGGRGDTQYF
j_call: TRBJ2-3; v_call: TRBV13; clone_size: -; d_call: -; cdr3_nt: TGTGCCAGCTCTGGACCTAGCACAGATACGCAGTATTTT; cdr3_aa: CASSGPSTDTQYF
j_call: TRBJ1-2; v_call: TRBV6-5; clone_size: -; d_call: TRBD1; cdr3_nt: TGTGCCAGCAGTTATGCCGGGACAGGGGATCGCGGCTACACCTTC; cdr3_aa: CASSYAGTGDRGYTF
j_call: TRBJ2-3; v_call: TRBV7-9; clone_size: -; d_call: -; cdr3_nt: TGTGCCAGCAGCCCCGCGATGGGGCTAGCGATGGATACGCAGTATTTT; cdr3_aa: CASSPAMGLAMDTQYF
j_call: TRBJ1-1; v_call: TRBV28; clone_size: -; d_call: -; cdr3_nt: TGTGCCAGCACACTACTGGAAAACAGGGAGTTGAACACTGAAGCTTTCTTT; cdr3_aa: CASTLLENRELNTEAFF
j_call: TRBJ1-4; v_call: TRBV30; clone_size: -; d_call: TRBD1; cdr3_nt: TGTGCCTGGAGTGGCGAAGGCAGGGGGTTACGGGAAAAACTGTTTTTT; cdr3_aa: CAWSGEGRGLREKLFF
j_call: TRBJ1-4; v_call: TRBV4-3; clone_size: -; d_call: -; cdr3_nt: TGCGCCAGCAGCCAAGACCGCACAGGGCGGGCCGCAACTAATGAAAAACTGTTTTTT; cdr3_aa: CASSQDRTGRAATNEKLFF
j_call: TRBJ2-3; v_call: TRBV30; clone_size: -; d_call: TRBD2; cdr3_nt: TGTGCCTGGAGTCCTACGGGGGGGCCAGATACGCAGTATTTT; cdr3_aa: CAWSPTGGPDTQYF
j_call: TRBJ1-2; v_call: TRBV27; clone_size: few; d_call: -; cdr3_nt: TGTGCCAGCAGTTTGGGACTTGGCTATGGCTACACCTTC; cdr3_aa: CASSLGLGYGYTF
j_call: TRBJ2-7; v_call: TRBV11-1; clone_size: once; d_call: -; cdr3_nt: TGTGCCAGCAGCTTAGCCGACTCCAGGCGGACCTACGAGCAGTACTTC; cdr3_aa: CASSLADSRRTYEQYF